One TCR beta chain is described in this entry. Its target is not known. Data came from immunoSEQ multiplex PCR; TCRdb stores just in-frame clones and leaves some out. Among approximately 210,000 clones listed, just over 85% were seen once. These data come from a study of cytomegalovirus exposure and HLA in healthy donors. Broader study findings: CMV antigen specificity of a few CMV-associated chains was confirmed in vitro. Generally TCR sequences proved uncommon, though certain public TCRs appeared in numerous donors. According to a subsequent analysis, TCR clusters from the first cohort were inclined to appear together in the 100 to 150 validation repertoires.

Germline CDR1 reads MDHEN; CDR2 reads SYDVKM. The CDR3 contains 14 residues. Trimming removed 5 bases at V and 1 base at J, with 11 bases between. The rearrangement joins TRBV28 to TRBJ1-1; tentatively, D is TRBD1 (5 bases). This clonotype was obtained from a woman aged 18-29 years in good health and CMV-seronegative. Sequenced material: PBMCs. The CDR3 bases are TGTGCCAGCAGTGGTCGGGGGGGGAACACTGAAGCTTTCTTT. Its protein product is CASSGRGGNTEAFF.